These 24 T cell receptor beta chains were all obtained from the same sample, sequenced in a study of identical twins. TCRdb processed the 5' RACE reads anew with MiXCR; each CDR3 protein has one entry. Of a few hundred thousand distinct CDR3 sequences in the sample, nearly 10% are singletons; the top ten hold approximately 3.2%. This same sample was also part of a study on yellow fever vaccine responses in identical twins.

Sample: PBMCs. These TCRs come from a woman younger than 35 in good health.

This clonotype appeared a few times. This rearrangement joins TRBV7-2 to TRBJ2-7; D unresolved. This CDR3 has 15 residues. Germline assignment: CDR1 SGHTA and CDR2 FQGNSA. V was clipped by 1 base and J by 3 bases, with 13 bases between them. CDR3 sequence reads: CASSLVSRVDYEQYF. The CDR3 DNA is TGTGCCAGCAGCTTAGTTAGTAGGGTCGACTACGAGCAGTACTTC.

This clonotype was counted a few times. This chain joins TRBV6-5 and TRBJ1-2, with 8 bases identical to TRBD1. This CDR3 spans 19 amino acids. Trimming at V came to 2 bases and at J to 8 bases, leaving 22 bases not matched to a gene. Germline assignment: CDR1 MNHEY and CDR2 SVGAGI. The CDR3 sequence is CASSYGARPSGQVSGGYTF. CDR3 sequence (DNA): TGTGCCAGCAGTTACGGGGCCCGGCCGTCGGGACAGGTATCAGGCGGCTACACCTTC.

This clonotype came up many times. The J gene is TRBJ2-1, the V gene TRBV12-3 or TRBV12-4; D perhaps matches TRBD2 (5 bases). Trimming left V 7 bases short and J 5 bases short, with 15 bases between. The CDR3 totals 14 residues. The CDR3 region has the DNA TGTGCCAGCAACCGGGCTAGCCTAAACAATGAGCAGTTCTTC. Its translation: CASNRASLNNEQFF.

J is TRBJ1-2 and V is TRBV12-3 or TRBV12-4, with D perhaps matching TRBD1 (5 bases). CDR3 size: 16 residues. V gave up 1 base and J gave up 0 bases, with 12 bases separating them. The CDR3 reads CASSLEPRVPNYGYTF. DNA of the CDR3: TGTGCCAGCAGTTTAGAGCCCAGGGTCCCTAACTATGGCTACACCTTC.

J is TRBJ2-7 and V is TRBV3-1; the match to TRBD2 covers 15 bases. Germline-derived CDR1 and CDR2 are LGHDT and YNNKEL (reference sequence). The J segment lost 5 bases and the V segment lost 3 bases, leaving 5 bases of the junction unmatched. CDR3 length: 16 amino acids. The CDR3 sequence: CASSQGLAGGSHEQYF. CDR3 nucleotides: TGTGCCAGCAGCCAGGGACTAGCGGGGGGCAGCCACGAGCAGTACTTC.

This clonotype was picked up a small number of times. This rearrangement joins TRBV20-1 to TRBJ1-1; TRBD1 matches 11 bases. The CDR3 contains 19 residues. The ends lost 5 bases at V and 1 base at J; junction bases unmatched: 18. The germline CDR1 and CDR2 sequences are DFQATT and SNEGSKA (reference sequence). The CDR3 loop is CSAYPHWDRGGYGNTEAFF. For the CDR3, the DNA is TGCAGTGCTTACCCCCATTGGGACAGGGGGGGGTATGGGAACACTGAAGCTTTCTTT.

This clonotype has a handful of counts. Here the CDR3 DNA reads TGCGCCAGCAGCTTGCCGGACAGGACCACAGATACGCAGTATTTT. Its translation: CASSLPDRTTDTQYF. The J gene is TRBJ2-3, the V gene TRBV5-1; 7 nucleotides match TRBD1. From germline, CDR1 is SGHRS and CDR2 YFSETQ. Trimming cost V 1 base and J 2 bases; bases outside gene matches: 4. The CDR3 loop spans 15 amino acids.

This clonotype was detected many times. The J gene is TRBJ2-7, the V gene TRBV10-3; 10 nucleotides match TRBD1. With 8 bases clipped from V and 7 bases from J, the junction kept 14 bases outside the gene matches. There are 15 residues in the CDR3. Germline values: CDR1 ENHRY, CDR2 SYGVKD. CDR3 in amino acids: CAIEGTGTGEGEQYF. Here the CDR3 DNA reads TGTGCCATCGAGGGAACCGGGACAGGGGAGGGGGAGCAGTACTTC.

This clonotype was counted a few times. The chain recombines TRBV5-1 with TRBJ2-6, with D possibly TRBD1 on 6 matching bases. Germline values: CDR1 SGHRS, CDR2 YFSETQ. The V and J ends lost 3 bases and 0 bases respectively, with 13 bases between them. The CDR3 is made up of 17 amino acids. For the CDR3, the DNA is TGCGCCAGCAGCTCAGAGGACAGCTCCTCTGGGGCCAACGTCCTGACTTTC. The encoded protein is CASSSEDSSSGANVLTF.

This clonotype was seen repeatedly, ten times or more. This chain uses TRBV11-2 with TRBJ2-7; no reliable D call. The CDR3 is 14 residues long. Per germline, CDR1 SGHAT and CDR2 FQNNGV. Trimming took 1 base from V and 5 from J, leaving 12 bases between them. CDR3 bases: TGTGCCAGCAGCTTAGCCAGTGTGGTCCACGAGCAGTACTTC. Protein product: CASSLASVVHEQYF.

This clonotype was found many times. The rearrangement uses TRBV28 and TRBJ2-4; D unresolved. The V end lost 3 bases, the J end lost 14 bases, and 11 bases lay between the germline ends. The germline CDR1 and CDR2 sequences are MDHEN and SYDVKM. The CDR3 consists of 11 residues. The CDR3 protein is CASSLGLDEYF. In DNA, the CDR3 is TGTGCCAGCAGTTTGGGTCTAGACGAGTACTTC.

The chain recombines TRBV12-3 or TRBV12-4 with TRBJ1-5; no definite D call. This CDR3 contains 13 residues. Deletions cut 4 bases from V and 3 bases from J, with 7 bases between. The CDR3 sequence is CASSSATNQPQHF. The CDR3, as DNA: TGTGCCAGCAGTTCGGCGACCAATCAGCCCCAGCATTTT.

This clonotype occurred many times. V is TRBV9 and J is TRBJ2-3; maybe TRBD2 (6 bases). CDR1 and CDR2 (germline): SGDLS, YYNGEE. This CDR3 has 17 residues. Trimming took off 0 bases at V and 3 bases at J, with 17 bases between the two ends. CDR3 bases: TGTGCCAGCAGCGTAGGAGTCGGAGGGGTTAGTACAGATACGCAGTATTTT. Amino acid sequence: CASSVGVGGVSTDTQYF.

This clonotype was recorded at least ten times. The gene calls are TRBV4-2 and TRBJ2-1, with D perhaps given as TRBD1 or TRBD2 (5 bases each). Germline V gene lookup returns CDR1 LGHNA and CDR2 YNFKEQ. The V gene lost 1 base and the J gene lost 9 bases, with 13 bases spanning the gap. The CDR3 runs to 14 residues. The CDR3 here is CASSQGMGEREQFF. CDR3 nucleotides: TGTGCCAGCAGCCAAGGTATGGGGGAGCGTGAGCAGTTCTTC.

The V call is TRBV7-9, the J call TRBJ2-7; D tentatively fits TRBD1 or TRBD2 (5 bases each). Trimming cost V 1 base and J 3 bases, with 13 bases left between them. CDR3 size: 15 residues. From germline, CDR1 is SEHNR and CDR2 FQNEAQ (reference sequence). The CDR3 protein is CASSLDSGPHYEQYF. In DNA form, the CDR3 reads TGTGCCAGCAGCTTAGATTCGGGGCCCCACTACGAGCAGTACTTC.

This clonotype was observed many times. V is TRBV12-3 or TRBV12-4 and J is TRBJ2-7; perhaps D is TRBD1 or TRBD2 (5 bases each). The V and J ends lost 0 bases and 3 bases respectively, with 12 bases between them. This CDR3 is 15 amino acids long. CDR3 coding DNA: TGTGCCAGCAGTTTAGCGGGGGTGGCACTCTACGAGCAGTACTTC. This codes for CASSLAGVALYEQYF.

The table lists this clonotype with many counts. The chain has TRBV5-1 and TRBJ2-1; TRBD2 matches at 14 bases. CDR1 and CDR2 from the germline V gene are SGHRS and YFSETQ. With V trimmed by 0 bases and J by 5 bases, 1 base remained unmatched. There are 16 residues in the CDR3. In DNA, the CDR3 is TGCGCCAGCAGCTTGGGGGGACTAGCGGGGGACAATGAGCAGTTCTTC. Its translation is CASSLGGLAGDNEQFF.

This clonotype was seen more than once but under ten times. This chain links TRBV24-1 with TRBJ2-5, with no clear D. Germline CDR1 is KGHDR and CDR2 is SFDVKD. The CDR3 consists of 12 residues. Trimming took 3 bases from V and 3 from J, leaving 4 bases between them. The CDR3, as DNA: TGTGCCACCAGTGATACCAAAGAGACCCAGTACTTC. This gives the protein CATSDTKETQYF.

This clonotype was counted at least ten times. The rearrangement joins TRBV20-1 to TRBJ1-1; D is ambiguous. Trimming removed 5 bases from V and 5 bases from J, with 18 bases in between. CDR3 size: 14 residues. Germline V gives CDR1 DFQATT, CDR2 SNEGSKA (reference sequence). CDR3 amino acids: CSAEPPGDRTEAFF. The CDR3 nucleotides read TGCAGTGCTGAACCGCCCGGGGATCGTACTGAAGCTTTCTTT.

The sample holds one count of this clonotype. The rearrangement joins TRBV4-3 to TRBJ2-1; TRBD2 aligns across 7 bases. This CDR3 has 16 amino acids. Germline loops: CDR1 LGHNA, CDR2 YSLEER. V dropped 4 bases and J dropped 6; count of bases not matched to a gene: 12. Here the CDR3 DNA reads TGCGCCAGCAGCCCCGGGCCTAGCGGAGGTCGCAATGAGCAGTTCTTC. It encodes CASSPGPSGGRNEQFF.

Many counts were recorded for this clonotype. This chain connects TRBV21-1 to TRBJ2-7; TRBD1 was called by the table and not checked on the DNA. TRBV21-1 is flagged as a pseudogene. CDR3 length: 14 residues. CDR3 in amino acids: CASNLPGAGYEQYF. CDR3 DNA: TGTGCCAGCAACCTACCAGGGGCTGGGTACGAGCAGTACTTC.

This clonotype was seen ten or more times. This sequence joins TRBV7-9 and TRBJ2-7; 11 bases map to TRBD1. Per germline, CDR1 SEHNR and CDR2 FQNEAQ (reference sequence). V shed 3 bases, J shed 5 bases, and the junction held 9 bases outside the gene matches. There are 16 residues in the CDR3. CDR3 protein: CASSFSGTGGFNEQYF. The CDR3 DNA follows: TGTGCCAGCAGCTTCTCCGGGACAGGGGGTTTTAACGAGCAGTACTTC.

The sample holds one count of this clonotype. The chain couples TRBV29-1 to TRBJ2-1, with D maybe TRBD1 (6 bases). Trimming removed 3 bases at V and 6 bases at J, with 9 bases between. This CDR3 is built from 12 residues. Germline V gene lookup returns CDR1 SQVTM and CDR2 ANQGSEA. CDR3 in amino acids: CSVEPGVNEQFF. The CDR3 coding sequence is TGCAGCGTTGAGCCAGGGGTCAATGAGCAGTTCTTC.

The chain couples TRBV18 to TRBJ1-5; the match to TRBD1 covers 7 bases. V gave up 6 bases and J gave up 4 bases; unmatched junction bases: 6. The CDR3 is made up of 14 amino acids. Germline-derived CDR1 and CDR2 are KGHSH and LQKENI. CDR3 bases: TGTGCCAGCTCCCGGGACAGTCAAAATCAGCCCCAGCATTTT. Encoded protein: CASSRDSQNQPQHF.